A single sample is the source of the 13 T cell receptor beta chains below, sequenced in a study of radiation and T cells in renal cell carcinoma. Time point denoted: baseline pretreatment blood. Treatment defined: 15 Gy SBRT to primary tumor, nephrectomy 4 weeks later. TCRdb's table, derived via immunoSEQ multiplex PCR, lists solely in-frame clones and lacks some. The top ten clones hold around 13% of a sample with over 120,000 clones, approximately 90% of them seen once. The sequences come from blood, collected from a patient whose treatment included radiotherapy and nephrectomy. These receptors originate from a woman aged 45-65 years with renal cell carcinoma.

V and J are TRBV19 and TRBJ2-7; no clear D gene. V shed 3 bases and J shed 3 bases, with 15 bases lying between them. This CDR3 is 15 amino acids long. CDR1 and CDR2 from the germline V gene are LNHDA and SQIVND (reference sequence). The DNA for the CDR3 is TGTGCCAGTAGTATGGTACGGGCCCCTGGCTACGAGCAGTACTTC. The encoded protein is CASSMVRAPGYEQYF.

The chain is built from TRBV14 and TRBJ1-5; D is unresolved. Trimming removed 2 bases from V and 6 bases from J, with 5 bases in between. Germline CDR1 is SGHDN and CDR2 is FVKESK. CDR3 size: 12 residues. Here the CDR3 reads CASSQTGQPQHF. For the CDR3, the DNA is TGTGCCAGCAGCCAAACGGGTCAGCCCCAGCATTTT.

This sequence joins TRBV5-4 and TRBJ2-7; TRBD2 aligns across 11 bases. This CDR3 has 14 residues. CDR1 is SGHNT and CDR2 is YYREEE in the germline V gene (reference sequence). The V and J ends lost 5 bases and 0 bases, in that order; junction bases with no gene match: 1. CDR3 sequence: CASSTSGSSYEQYF. The CDR3 DNA reads as TGTGCCAGCAGTACTAGCGGGAGCTCCTACGAGCAGTACTTC.

The rearrangement joins TRBV15 to TRBJ1-3; unclear D gene. Germline assignment: CDR1 LNHNV and CDR2 YYDKDF (reference sequence). Trimming took off 1 base at V and 0 bases at J, with 7 bases between the two ends. CDR3 length equals 15 residues. CDR3 nucleotide sequence: TGTGCCACCAGCAGAGTGGGGTCCTCTGGAAACACCATATATTTT. This sequence encodes CATSRVGSSGNTIYF.

The V and J genes are TRBV5-1 and TRBJ2-3; 7 bases align to TRBD1. The length of the CDR3 is 14 residues. The junction had 5 bases not matched to a gene; V was cut back by 7 bases and J by 0 bases. CDR1 and CDR2 (germline): SGHRS, YFSETQ. DNA of the CDR3: TGCGCCAGCCGGGGACAGCCAAGCACAGATACGCAGTATTTT. Its protein product is CASRGQPSTDTQYF.

CDR3 region: CASSVGTGNTGELFF. In DNA form, the CDR3 reads TGTGCCAGCAGTGTTGGGACAGGGAACACCGGGGAGCTGTTTTTT. The gene calls are TRBV25-1 and TRBJ2-2; TRBD1 agrees at 8 bases. V was pared by 4 bases and J by 1 base, with 2 bases of the junction left unmatched. Germline CDR1 is MGHDK and CDR2 is SYGVNS. CDR3 length equals 15 residues.

The chain recombines TRBV10-2 with TRBJ1-3, with TRBD1 as a possible D gene (5 bases). Trimming stripped 0 bases from V and 1 base from J, with 10 bases between. Germline V gives CDR1 WSHSY, CDR2 SAAADI. The CDR3 loop spans 16 amino acids. CDR3 residues: CASSESTGHSGNTIYF. The CDR3 nucleotides read TGCGCCAGCAGTGAGTCGACTGGACATTCTGGAAACACCATATATTTT.

The rearrangement uses TRBV4-2 and TRBJ2-5; 7 nucleotides match TRBD2. Germline V gene sequence: CDR1 LGHNA, CDR2 YNFKEQ. V shed 3 bases, J shed 2 bases, and the junction held 6 bases outside the gene matches. This CDR3 has 15 residues. CDR3 region: CASSQALGGQETQYF. The CDR3 nucleotides read TGTGCCAGCAGCCAGGCGTTGGGGGGGCAAGAGACCCAGTACTTC.

V gene TRBV15 combines with J gene TRBJ2-5, with D unclear. The V end was cut by 0 bases, the J end by 1 base, with 9 bases between. The CDR3 has 15 residues. Per germline, CDR1 LNHNV and CDR2 YYDKDF (reference sequence). This chain's CDR3 is CATSRDLLPQETQYF. CDR3 in DNA: TGTGCCACCAGCAGAGATTTACTCCCCCAAGAGACCCAGTACTTC.

The V gene is TRBV5-1, the J gene TRBJ2-7; D is possibly TRBD2 (5 bases). Trimming stripped 2 bases from V and 5 bases from J, with 14 bases between. CDR3 length: 14 residues. Germline V CDR1 and CDR2: SGHRS, YFSETQ. The CDR3 coding sequence is TGCGCCAGCAGCTTAGAAAAACCGAGGGACGAGCAGTACTTC. Residues: CASSLEKPRDEQYF.

The chain carries TRBV28 and TRBJ2-7; a possible D gene is TRBD2 (6 bases). Germline values: CDR1 MDHEN, CDR2 SYDVKM. Trimming shortened V by 8 bases and J by 7 bases, and 21 bases separated the two germline ends. The CDR3 is 14 amino acids. This CDR3 is CASFSPGDLPEQYF. The CDR3, as DNA: TGTGCCAGCTTCTCTCCGGGGGACTTACCGGAGCAGTACTTC.

The genes are TRBV4-3 and TRBJ1-1, with D unresolved. The CDR3 is made up of 15 amino acids. CDR1 is LGHNA, CDR2 YSLEER, per germline. The V gene lost 1 base and the J gene lost 0 bases, with 9 bases spanning the gap. CDR3 loop: CASSQGSGMNTEAFF. In DNA form, the CDR3 reads TGCGCCAGCAGCCAAGGCTCGGGCATGAACACTGAAGCTTTCTTT.

This clone occurred many times. This chain joins TRBV19 and TRBJ2-5; 9 bases are shared with TRBD2. V was pared by 8 bases and J by 2 bases, with 12 bases of the junction left unmatched. The CDR3 runs 16 residues. Germline V CDR1 and CDR2: LNHDA, SQIVND (reference sequence). The CDR3 DNA follows: TGTGCCAGTCGCGGGCCGGCTAGCGGGGCGCAAGAGACCCAGTACTTC. Encoded protein: CASRGPASGAQETQYF.